These 11 T cell receptor beta chains share one sample of origin, sequenced in a study of T cells in localized non-small cell lung cancer. Method: immunoSEQ multiplex PCR; TCRdb's copy keeps in-frame clones and lacks some. This repertoire shows 2,000 to 2,500 clones, 20% to 30% found once; its top ten account for 20% to 25%. The sequencing here drew on normal lung tissue next to the tumor, taken before any cancer treatment. The origin of the receptors is a man aged 40 to 70 with stage II squamous cell lung carcinoma.

This clone has just one count. This chain connects TRBV5-1 to TRBJ2-2, with a possible D match to TRBD1 (6 bases). Trimming removed 7 bases at V and 2 bases at J, with 12 bases between. CDR3 size: 14 residues. CDR1 is SGHRS and CDR2 is YFSETQ in the germline V gene. CDR3 sequence: CASRSGHNTGELFF. The CDR3 DNA sequence: TGCGCCAGCCGATCGGGACACAACACCGGGGAGCTGTTTTTT.

This clone was detected only a few times. The chain has TRBV30 and TRBJ2-7; possibly TRBD1 or TRBD2 for D (5 bases each). CDR3 length: 16 residues. The germline CDR1 and CDR2 sequences are GTSNPN and SVGIG (reference sequence). Trimming left V 2 bases short and J 1 base short, with 18 bases between. In nucleotides, the CDR3 is TGTGCCTGGAGTCCAAGACAGCAAGACTATTCCTACGAGCAGTACTTC. It is translated as CAWSPRQQDYSYEQYF. The whole variable domain, remainder taken from reference TRBV30 and TRBJ2-7, is SQTIHQWPATLVQPVGSPLSLECTVEGTSNPNLYWYRQAAGRGLQLLFYSVGIGQISSEVPQNLSASRPQDRQFILSSKKLLLSDSGFYLCAWSPRQQDYSYEQYFGPGTRLTVT.

The chain has TRBV19 and TRBJ2-5, with D perhaps matching TRBD1 (6 bases). CDR1 is LNHDA, CDR2 SQIVND, per germline (reference sequence). V was clipped by 8 bases and J by 4 bases, with 20 bases between them. The CDR3 sequence is 15 residues long. The CDR3 reads CASRQRAGDRETQYF. DNA for the CDR3: TGTGCCAGTCGCCAGCGTGCAGGGGATAGAGAGACCCAGTACTTC.

The chain joins TRBV1 to TRBJ1-2; the table names TRBD1, a call not compared with the DNA. TRBV1 is reported as a pseudogene. This CDR3 is built from 20 residues. The CDR3 loop reads CASSQEGSAGGPFPNYGYTF. The CDR3 region has the DNA TGCGCCAGCAGCCAAGAGGGAAGTGCAGGGGGTCCGTTTCCTAACTATGGCTACACCTTC.

This sequence joins TRBV11-3 and TRBJ2-4, with TRBD1 matching 7 bases. J lost 7 bases, V lost 1 base, and 7 bases had no gene match. Per germline, CDR1 SGHNT and CDR2 YENEEA. The CDR3 is 15 residues long. DNA for the CDR3: TGTGCCAGCAGCTTAGGTGCAGGGGGAAAGAACATTCAGTACTTC. Amino acid sequence: CASSLGAGGKNIQYF. Complete variable domain (other parts from reference TRBV11-3 and TRBJ2-4): EAGVVQSPRYKIIEKKQPVAFWCNPISGHNTLYWYLQNLGQGPELLIRYENEEAVDDSQLPKDRFSAERLKGVDSTLKIQPAELGDSAVYLCASSLGAGGKNIQYFGAGTRLSVL.

The V gene is TRBV19, the J gene TRBJ1-5, with D possibly TRBD1 on 5 matching bases. The V and J ends lost 7 bases and 0 bases respectively, with 19 bases between them. The CDR3 consists of 17 residues. Per the germline V gene, CDR1 is LNHDA and CDR2 is SQIVND (reference sequence). CDR3 residues: CASTPGAGRDSNQPQHF. The CDR3 DNA sequence: TGTGCCAGTACACCTGGTGCAGGGAGGGATAGCAATCAGCCCCAGCATTTT.

This clone was found a few times. This chain uses TRBV2 with TRBJ1-1, with D tentatively TRBD1 (6 bases). Trimming left V 2 bases short and J 6 bases short, with 16 bases between. Germline CDR1 and CDR2: SNHLY and FYNNEI. The CDR3 totals 15 residues. The CDR3 DNA sequence: TGTGCCAGCAGTGAAAGGGGACATGAGGTCCCTGAAGCTTTCTTT. Translation gives CASSERGHEVPEAFF.

This clone was recorded at least ten times. This sequence joins TRBV2 and TRBJ2-6; D is unclear. The CDR3 has 14 amino acids. Germline assignment: CDR1 SNHLY and CDR2 FYNNEI. The ends were cut back, 6 bases at V and 4 bases at J, with 10 bases in the middle. DNA of the CDR3: TGTGCCAGCAGCTTTACAGCCGGGGCCAACGTCCTGACTTTC. Amino acids: CASSFTAGANVLTF.

This clone turned up a few times. The DNA of the CDR3 is TGTGCCAGCAGCGGAGGGCAGGGGTGGAACTATGGCTACACCTTC. It encodes CASSGGQGWNYGYTF. This chain joins TRBV9 and TRBJ1-2; tentatively, D is TRBD1 (6 bases). Germline assignment: CDR1 SGDLS and CDR2 YYNGEE. This CDR3 has 15 residues. Trimming took off 3 bases at V and 2 bases at J, with 14 bases between the two ends.

The sample holds a few counts of this clone. The V call is TRBV9, the J call TRBJ1-6; D possibly corresponds to TRBD1 (5 bases). V was pared by 3 bases and J by 3 bases, with 10 bases between. The V gene's germline CDR1 is SGDLS and CDR2 YYNGEE. The CDR3 runs 15 residues. In DNA, the CDR3 is TGTGCCAGCAGCGACGAGGGACTCTATAATTCACCCCTCCACTTT. This translates into CASSDEGLYNSPLHF.

The chain uses TRBV12-5 and TRBJ1-5, with no clear D. Germline CDR1 reads LGHNT; CDR2 reads FRNRAP. The CDR3 loop spans 14 amino acids. CDR3 region: CASTVSRGNQPQHF. Here the CDR3 DNA reads TGTGCCAGCACCGTCAGTCGGGGCAATCAGCCCCAGCATTTT.